This T cell receptor beta chain emerged from a study of shared clonotypes between healthy human individuals. V lost 0 bases to trimming and J lost 7 bases, with 10 bases between them. The CDR3 totals 14 residues. Germline CDR1 SGHAT, CDR2 FQNNGV. Whole-study findings and limits: Between a few donors, naive CD4 clonotypes were shared at a level of about 5%. Researchers found naive subsets generally carried larger estimated richness than memory subsets.

Every subset's genomic DNA went evenly onto several immunoSEQ plates. Generated by immunoSEQ multiplex PCR, the TCRdb table keeps only in-frame clones and is missing some. The sample consists of about 2.2 million clones, just over 90% of them appearing once. Naive-designated CD8 cells lacked CD45RO, were positively enriched for CCR7, and omitted terminally differentiated effector memory CD45RA+ cells. Healthy HIV-negative adults with no recent acute infections or vaccinations were recruited as donors. Remarks on this clone: Its specificity is unknown.

Material: naive CD8+ T cells from PBMCs. This TCR was recovered from a man in his late teens or twenties in good health. Some clones in this sample may be carry-over from other donors' samples. The chain employs TRBV11-2 and TRBJ2-1; D is unclear. In DNA form, the CDR3 reads TGTGCCAGCAGCTTAGAGGCAGCGTTAAATGAGCAGTTCTTC. Translated: CASSLEAALNEQFF.